This T cell receptor (beta chain) emerged from a study of T cell clusters in autoimmune cytopenias. Roughly 40,000 genome equivalents of blood DNA were amplified for TRB. This clonotype is identified as medium-sized from frequency. Its antigen remains unidentified. Multiplex touch-down PCR amplified TRB using TRB-A and TRB-B pools in one tube. TCRdb processed the multiplex PCR reads again and assigns one entry to each CDR3 protein, with no DNA. The table for this sample gives a few thousand distinct CDR3 sequences. Study conclusions and caveats: No cluster-lack signature appeared between secondary cytopenia and chronic lymphocytic leukemia patients, apparently due to lymphoma masking. Active autoimmune hepatitis patients had approximately 3.2-fold fewer exclusive TRB clusters than healthy donors.

The CDR3 totals 13 residues. Germline V gene data show CDR1 as MNHEY and CDR2 as SVGEGT. Sequenced: peripheral blood. This clonotype originated in a human donor with an autoimmune cytopenia or autoimmune hepatitis (not recorded which). V gene TRBV6-2 or TRBV6-3 combines with J gene TRBJ1-5. This CDR3 reads CASGQRIAVPQHF.